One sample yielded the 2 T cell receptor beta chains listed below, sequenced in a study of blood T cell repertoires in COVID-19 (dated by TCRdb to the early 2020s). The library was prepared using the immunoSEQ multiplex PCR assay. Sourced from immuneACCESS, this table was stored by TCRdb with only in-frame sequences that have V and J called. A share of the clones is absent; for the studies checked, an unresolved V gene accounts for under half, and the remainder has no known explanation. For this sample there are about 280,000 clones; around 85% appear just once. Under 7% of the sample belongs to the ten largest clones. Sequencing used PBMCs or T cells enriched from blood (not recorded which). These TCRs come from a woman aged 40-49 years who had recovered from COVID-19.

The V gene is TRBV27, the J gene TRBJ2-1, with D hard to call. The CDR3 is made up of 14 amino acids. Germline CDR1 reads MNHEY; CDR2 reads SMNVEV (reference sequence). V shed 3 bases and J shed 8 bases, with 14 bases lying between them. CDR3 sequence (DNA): TGTGCCAGCAGTTTGTACGGTTTCGCGCATGAGCAGTTCTTC. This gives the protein CASSLYGFAHEQFF.

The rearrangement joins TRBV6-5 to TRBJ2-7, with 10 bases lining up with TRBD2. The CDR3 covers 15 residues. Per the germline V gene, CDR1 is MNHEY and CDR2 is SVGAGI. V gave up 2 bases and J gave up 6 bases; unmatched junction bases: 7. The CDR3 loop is CASSYRRLAGVEQYF. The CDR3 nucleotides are TGTGCCAGCAGTTACCGGCGGCTAGCGGGAGTCGAGCAGTACTTC.